Below, 23 T cell receptor beta chains from the same sample are listed, as sequenced in a study of blood T cell repertoires in COVID-19. Using immunoSEQ multiplex PCR, the repertoire was profiled, and TCRdb retains in-frame clones only, with some absent. This table holds 350,000 to 400,000 clones, 85% to 90% found once. Material for sequencing was peripheral blood. All receptors come from a man younger than 35 with active or convalescent COVID-19.

The chain joins TRBV24-1 to TRBJ1-2; D perhaps matches TRBD1 (5 bases). The V and J ends lost 4 bases and 5 bases respectively, with 13 bases between them. CDR1 and CDR2 from the germline V gene are KGHDR and SFDVKD. This CDR3 is 14 amino acids long. CDR3 residues: CATSDATEKYGYTF. The CDR3 DNA reads as TGTGCCACCAGTGACGCGACAGAAAAATATGGCTACACCTTC.

The V and J genes are TRBV7-2 and TRBJ2-7; D call uncertain. The V and J ends lost 5 bases and 3 bases respectively, with 17 bases between them. Looked up from germline, CDR1 is SGHTA and CDR2 is FQGNSA. The CDR3 has 15 residues. CDR3: CASSPSERWNYEQYF. The CDR3 bases are TGTGCCAGCAGCCCATCGGAGCGATGGAACTACGAGCAGTACTTC.

A few counts support this clone. The chain is built from TRBV6-4 and TRBJ2-1, with TRBD2 matching over 10 bases. This CDR3 contains 14 residues. Unmatched junction bases numbered 1, after V lost 3 bases and J lost 5 bases. CDR1 and CDR2 from the germline V gene are MRHNA and SNTAGT. In DNA form, the CDR3 reads TGTGCCAGCAGTGAAGCGGGGGGGCACAATGAGCAGTTCTTC. Translation: CASSEAGGHNEQFF.

There are a few counts of this clone. The V and J genes are TRBV2 and TRBJ2-3; 7 bases align to TRBD2. The CDR3 contains 15 residues. Germline V lookup: CDR1 SNHLY, CDR2 FYNNEI. J was trimmed by 4 bases and V by 11 bases; bases with no gene match: 15. The CDR3: CASTRRGTSSDTQYF. DNA for the CDR3: TGTGCCTCCACCCGGCGGGGGACCAGTTCAGATACGCAGTATTTT. Drawing the rest from reference TRBV2 and TRBJ2-3, the complete variable domain is EPEVTQTPSHQVTQMGQEVILRCVPISNHLYFYWYRQILGQKVEFLVSFYNNEISEKSEIFDDQFSVERPDGSNFTLKIRSTKLEDSAMYFCASTRRGTSSDTQYFGPGTRLTVL.

The sample holds a few counts of this clone. V usage is TRBV5-1 and J usage is TRBJ1-1, with D perhaps TRBD1 (6 bases). V lost 2 bases and J 6 bases, leaving 14 bases between the germline ends. CDR3 length equals 14 residues. The germline CDR1 and CDR2 sequences are SGHRS and YFSETQ. CDR3 in amino acids: CASSFGGASPEAFF. The CDR3 DNA sequence: TGCGCCAGCAGCTTTGGGGGCGCGAGCCCTGAAGCTTTCTTT.

For this clone: An end of the junction differs from the germline gene, which may be a read error. The chain carries TRBV29-1 and TRBJ2-6; TRBD1 is a possible D gene (5 bases). Germline V gene lookup returns CDR1 SQVTM and CDR2 ANQGSEA. The CDR3 loop spans 13 amino acids. CDR3 region: CSVSTGGANVLTF. In DNA, the CDR3 is TGCAGCGTGTCGACCGGTGGGGCCAACGTGCTGACTTTC.

A remark on this clone: The junction departs from germline at one end; a sequencing error may be responsible. The V call is TRBV5-1, the J call TRBJ2-6; D possibly corresponds to TRBD1 (5 bases). Germline assignment: CDR1 SGHRS and CDR2 YFSETQ. This CDR3 has 18 amino acids. CDR3 in amino acids: CASSLAPTESSGANVLTF. DNA for the CDR3: TGCGCCAGCAGCTTGGCCCCAACGGAGAGCTCTGGGGCCAACGTGCTGACTTTC.

The CDR3 region is CASSIVRGRTADEQFF. For the CDR3, the DNA is TGTGCCAGTAGTATAGTTCGCGGGAGAACCGCCGATGAGCAGTTCTTC. This chain connects TRBV19 to TRBJ2-1; 7 nucleotides align to TRBD2. J gave up 8 bases and V 1 base, and 11 bases lay outside the gene matches. Germline lookup yields CDR1 LNHDA and CDR2 SQIVND (reference sequence). The CDR3 totals 16 residues.

The chain carries TRBV10-3 and TRBJ2-1; 7 bases fit TRBD1. After removal of 6 bases from V and 6 bases from J, the junction contained 8 bases not matched to a gene. The CDR3 sequence is 14 residues long. Per the germline V gene, CDR1 is ENHRY and CDR2 is SYGVKD. The CDR3 region is CAIRLEGAFNEQFF. The CDR3 region has the DNA TGTGCCATCAGATTAGAGGGGGCGTTCAATGAGCAGTTCTTC.

This clone was recorded once. The J gene is TRBJ1-2, the V gene TRBV20-1; no reliable D call. The CDR3 consists of 11 residues. V dropped 8 bases and J dropped 4 bases, with 11 bases sitting between them. Germline CDR1 is DFQATT and CDR2 is SNEGSKA (reference sequence). The CDR3 DNA reads as TGCAGTCCCCCCTTACTCTATGGCTACACCTTC. It is translated as CSPPLLYGYTF.

The chain combines TRBV7-2 with TRBJ1-5; 9 bases are a match to TRBD1. CDR3 length equals 18 residues. V shed 4 bases and J 7 bases; nucleotides not matched to a gene: 17. From germline, CDR1 is SGHTA and CDR2 FQGNSA. DNA for the CDR3: TGTGCCAGCAGCTACACGCCCGGACAGGGGAACCTCGGACAGCCCCAGCATTTT. Protein sequence: CASSYTPGQGNLGQPQHF.

This chain links TRBV27 with TRBJ1-5; 9 bases line up with TRBD1. This CDR3 comprises 14 residues. V was clipped by 5 bases and J by 6 bases; unmatched bases: 5. The V gene's germline CDR1 is MNHEY and CDR2 SMNVEV (reference sequence). CDR3 protein: CASSKGTGTQPQHF. CDR3 sequence (DNA): TGTGCCAGCAGTAAGGGGACAGGGACTCAGCCCCAGCATTTT.

This rearrangement joins TRBV4-2 to TRBJ1-4, with TRBD1 matching over 9 bases. CDR1 LGHNA and CDR2 YNFKEQ come from the germline V gene. V lost 4 bases, J lost 8 bases, and 5 bases stayed unmatched. This CDR3 comprises 14 residues. The CDR3 here is CASSPQGAAEKLFF. In nucleotides, the CDR3 is TGTGCCAGCAGCCCACAGGGGGCGGCCGAAAAACTGTTTTTT.

This clone was counted once. V gene TRBV5-4 combines with J gene TRBJ1-1; 7 bases agree with TRBD1. The CDR3 is 15 residues long. Germline CDR1 and CDR2: SGHNT and YYREEE (reference sequence). V lost 4 bases and J lost 3; bases outside the gene matches: 9. The CDR3 DNA follows: TGTGCCAGCAGCCACAGGGGCCCAGTGGACACTGAAGCTTTCTTT. Protein product: CASSHRGPVDTEAFF.

The rearrangement joins TRBV7-9 to TRBJ1-6; TRBD1 matches 8 bases. Germline CDR1 SEHNR, CDR2 FQNEAQ (reference sequence). The CDR3 loop spans 15 amino acids. The V gene end was trimmed by 5 bases and the J gene end by 4 bases; junction bases not matched to a gene: 4. CDR3: CASSQGQGYNSPLHF. The DNA of the CDR3 is TGTGCCAGCAGCCAAGGACAGGGTTATAATTCACCCCTCCACTTT.

This chain connects TRBV30 to TRBJ2-7; D is possibly TRBD2 (7 bases). The V and J ends lost 5 bases and 0 bases respectively, with 23 bases between them. CDR3 size: 17 residues. Germline lookup yields CDR1 GTSNPN and CDR2 SVGIG (reference sequence). In nucleotides, the CDR3 is TGTGCCTGGGTGGGGGGGGCAAGTAGCGGAAGCTCCTACGAGCAGTACTTC. This encodes CAWVGGASSGSSYEQYF. The full variable domain, its missing parts supplied by reference TRBV30 and TRBJ2-7, is SQTIHQWPATLVQPVGSPLSLECTVEGTSNPNLYWYRQAAGRGLQLLFYSVGIGQISSEVPQNLSASRPQDRQFILSSKKLLLSDSGFYLCAWVGGASSGSSYEQYFGPGTRLTVT.

The rearrangement joins TRBV7-6 to TRBJ2-3; a possible D gene is TRBD2 (6 bases). The V end lost 5 bases, the J end lost 2 bases, and 11 bases lay between the germline ends. This CDR3 has 14 residues. Germline-derived CDR1 and CDR2 are SGHVS and FNYEAQ. CDR3 residues: CASSAPGVTDTQYF. For the CDR3, the DNA is TGTGCCAGCAGCGCCCCGGGGGTCACAGATACGCAGTATTTT.

V is TRBV9 and J is TRBJ1-1, with D maybe TRBD1 (5 bases). V was cut by 0 bases and J by 1 base, with 10 bases left in between. Germline lookup yields CDR1 SGDLS and CDR2 YYNGEE. CDR3 length: 15 residues. The CDR3 region has the DNA TGTGCCAGCAGCGTAGTGGGGCAGGGGAACACTGAAGCTTTCTTT. It codes for CASSVVGQGNTEAFF.

The gene calls are TRBV6-2 or TRBV6-3 and TRBJ2-2, with D unresolved. V shed 2 bases and J shed 3 bases, with 7 bases lying between them. Germline V gene data show CDR1 as MNHEY and CDR2 as SVGEGT. This CDR3 is 14 amino acids long. CDR3 sequence: CASSYKLDTGELFF. CDR3 sequence (DNA): TGTGCCAGCAGTTACAAACTGGACACCGGGGAGCTGTTTTTT.

This clone came up a few times. The V gene is TRBV24-1, the J gene TRBJ1-5; 7 bases align to TRBD1. This CDR3 spans 16 amino acids. The germline gives CDR1 KGHDR, CDR2 SFDVKD. Losses at the gene ends were 4 bases for V and 6 bases for J; bases not matched to a gene: 11. Here the CDR3 reads CATSDSRQGIGQPQHF. The CDR3 region has the DNA TGTGCCACCAGTGACAGCCGACAGGGTATCGGTCAGCCCCAGCATTTT.

This rearrangement joins TRBV6-5 to TRBJ2-7, with TRBD2 matching 9 bases. The CDR3 covers 16 residues. The V gene end was trimmed by 0 bases and the J gene end by 2 bases; junction bases not matched to a gene: 5. Germline V gives CDR1 MNHEY, CDR2 SVGAGI. CDR3 sequence (DNA): TGTGCCAGCAGTTACTCTTCTAGCGGGGACCCCTACGAGCAGTACTTC. Encoded protein: CASSYSSSGDPYEQYF.

This chain joins TRBV6-5 and TRBJ1-5; tentatively, D is TRBD1 (5 bases). CDR1 and CDR2 (germline): MNHEY, SVGAGI. This CDR3 region has 13 residues. Trimming pared 6 bases from V and 0 bases from J, leaving 6 bases between. The CDR3 coding sequence is TGTGCCAGCAGGGACACTAGCAATCAGCCCCAGCATTTT. Translation gives CASRDTSNQPQHF.

This clone was seen a single time. J is TRBJ1-2 and V is TRBV2; 9 positions match TRBD1. V was clipped by 10 bases and J by 4 bases; unmatched bases: 13. The CDR3 runs to 15 residues. Germline V CDR1 and CDR2: SNHLY, FYNNEI. The CDR3 loop reads CANAMGDRVSYGYTF. The CDR3 nucleotides read TGTGCCAACGCGATGGGGGACAGGGTCTCCTATGGCTACACCTTC.